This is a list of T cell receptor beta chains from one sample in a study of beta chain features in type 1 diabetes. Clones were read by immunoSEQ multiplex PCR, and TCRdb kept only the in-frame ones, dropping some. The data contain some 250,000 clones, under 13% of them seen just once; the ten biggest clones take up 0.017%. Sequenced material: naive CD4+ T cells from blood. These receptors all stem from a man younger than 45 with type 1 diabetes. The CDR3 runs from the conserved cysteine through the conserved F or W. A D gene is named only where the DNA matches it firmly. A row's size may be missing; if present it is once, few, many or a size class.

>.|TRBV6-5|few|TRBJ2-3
CAGQQDTQYF
TGTGCCGGACAACAAGATACGCAGTATTTT
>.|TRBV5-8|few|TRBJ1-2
CASSLDRHYGYTF
TGTGCCAGCAGCTTGGACAGACACTATGGCTACACCTTC
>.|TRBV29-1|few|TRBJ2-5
CSVEDPQRYQETQYF
TGCAGCGTTGAAGACCCCCAGCGGTACCAAGAGACCCAGTACTTC
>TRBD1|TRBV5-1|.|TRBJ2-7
CASSLETGVDGEQYF
TGCGCCAGCAGCTTGGAAACAGGGGTCGACGGCGAGCAGTACTTC
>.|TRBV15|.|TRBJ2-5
CATSTFKTGETQYF
TGTGCCACCAGCACGTTCAAGACGGGGGAGACCCAGTACTTC
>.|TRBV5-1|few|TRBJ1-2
CASSAGRMNYGYTF
TGCGCCAGTTCTGCGGGCCGGATGAACTATGGCTACACCTTC
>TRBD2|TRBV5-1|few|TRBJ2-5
CASSVTSAGETQYF
TGCGCCAGCAGCGTTACTAGCGCGGGAGAGACCCAGTACTTC
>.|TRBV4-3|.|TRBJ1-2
CASSPTSTSTSPGYTF
TGCGCCAGCAGTCCTACTTCGACATCGACAAGTCCAGGCTACACCTTC
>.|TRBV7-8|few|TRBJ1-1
CASIFGRQNTEAFF
TGTGCCAGCATTTTCGGCAGACAGAACACTGAAGCTTTCTTT
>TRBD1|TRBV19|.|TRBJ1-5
CASSMGQGWNQPQHF
TGTGCCAGTAGTATGGGACAGGGATGGAATCAGCCCCAGCATTTT
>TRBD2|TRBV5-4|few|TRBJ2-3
CASSLAPSGGVTDTQYF
TGTGCCAGCAGCTTGGCCCCCAGCGGGGGAGTCACAGATACGCAGTATTTT
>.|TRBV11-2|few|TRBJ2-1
CASSFRGEQFF
TGTGCCAGCAGCTTCCGAGGTGAGCAGTTCTTC
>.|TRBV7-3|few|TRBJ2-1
CASSLSTGESNNEQFF
TGTGCCAGCAGCTTAAGTACAGGTGAATCCAACAATGAGCAGTTCTTC
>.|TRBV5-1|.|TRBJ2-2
CASSLVARRYTGELFF
TGCGCCAGCAGCTTGGTAGCCCGGCGGTACACCGGGGAGCTGTTTTTT
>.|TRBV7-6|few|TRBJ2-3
CASSLELADSSTDTQYF
TGTGCCAGCAGCTTAGAGTTGGCGGATTCCAGCACAGATACGCAGTATTTT
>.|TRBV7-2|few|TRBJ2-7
CASSVQGYEQYF
TGTGCCAGCAGCGTACAGGGTTACGAGCAGTACTTC
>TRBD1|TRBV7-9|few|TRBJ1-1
CASSPRGQGRTEAFF
TGTGCCAGCAGCCCGAGGGGACAGGGAAGGACTGAAGCTTTCTTT
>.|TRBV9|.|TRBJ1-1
CASSVDISLMNTEAFF
TGTGCCAGCAGCGTAGATATAAGCCTCATGAACACTGAAGCTTTCTTT
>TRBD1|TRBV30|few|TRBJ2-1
CAWSRGQGSILEQFF
TGTGCCTGGAGTAGGGGACAGGGGTCGATCCTTGAGCAGTTCTTC
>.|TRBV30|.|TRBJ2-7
CAWRSSSYEQYF
TGTGCCTGGAGATCCAGCTCCTACGAGCAGTACTTC
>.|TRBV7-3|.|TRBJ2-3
CASSLGVGHPSDTQYF
TGTGCCAGCAGCTTAGGCGTAGGACACCCCTCCGATACGCAGTATTTT
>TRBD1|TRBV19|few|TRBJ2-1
CASSIWDRRHEQFF
TGTGCCAGTAGTATTTGGGACAGGAGGCATGAGCAGTTCTTC
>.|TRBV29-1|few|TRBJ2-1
CSVENRRGGEQFF
TGCAGCGTTGAAAACCGAAGGGGTGGTGAGCAGTTCTTC
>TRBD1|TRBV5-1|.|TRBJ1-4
CASSRGQGDEKLFF
TGCGCCAGCAGCAGGGGACAGGGGGATGAAAAACTGTTTTTT
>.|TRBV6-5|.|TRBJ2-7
CASSYLGGTYEQYF
TGTGCCAGCAGTTACCTGGGGGGTACCTACGAGCAGTACTTC
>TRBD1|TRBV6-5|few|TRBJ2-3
CASRRGQGTDTQYF
TGTGCCAGCAGGAGGGGACAGGGGACAGATACGCAGTATTTT
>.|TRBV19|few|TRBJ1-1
CASSIFGQGMTEAFF
TGTGCCAGTAGTATTTTTGGTCAGGGAATGACTGAAGCTTTCTTT
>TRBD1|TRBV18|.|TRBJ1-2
CASSQETGGFGYTF
TGTGCCAGCTCACAGGAGACAGGGGGCTTCGGCTACACCTTC
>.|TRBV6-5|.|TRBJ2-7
CASRPQGKKDEQYF
TGTGCCAGCAGACCCCAGGGGAAGAAGGACGAGCAGTACTTC
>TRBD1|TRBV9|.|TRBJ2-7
CASSAASGTEPYEQYF
TGTGCCAGCAGCGCTGCCTCCGGGACAGAGCCCTACGAGCAGTACTTC
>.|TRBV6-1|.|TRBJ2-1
CAGAVRNEQFF
TGTGCCGGGGCCGTACGCAATGAGCAGTTCTTC
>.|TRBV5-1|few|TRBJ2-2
CASSLADRGRTGELFF
TGCGCCAGCAGCTTGGCCGATAGAGGGAGGACCGGGGAGCTGTTTTTT
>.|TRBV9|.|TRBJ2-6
CASSLGTGSGANVLTF
TGTGCCAGCAGCCTCGGAACGGGCTCTGGGGCCAACGTCCTGACTTTC
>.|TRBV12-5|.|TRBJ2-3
CASGLALGGTQYF
TGTGCTAGTGGTTTAGCCCTGGGAGGTACGCAGTATTTT
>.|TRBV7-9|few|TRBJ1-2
CASSVSDSLGTF
TGTGCCAGCAGCGTTTCGGACAGCCTGGGCACCTTC
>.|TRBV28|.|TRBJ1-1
CASRGGGTEAFF
TGTGCCAGCAGAGGGGGTGGCACTGAAGCTTTCTTT
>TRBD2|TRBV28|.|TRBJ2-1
CASRTSGGAYNEQFF
TGTGCCAGCAGGACTAGCGGGGGGGCCTACAATGAGCAGTTCTTC
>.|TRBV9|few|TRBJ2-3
CASSVGGRKDTQYF
TGTGCCAGCAGCGTGGGGGGGCGGAAAGATACGCAGTATTTT
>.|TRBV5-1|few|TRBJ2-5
CASSLEGSQYF
TGCGCCAGCAGCTTGGAGGGGTCACAGTACTTC
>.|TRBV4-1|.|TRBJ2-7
CASSQGLRGKRAEQYF
TGCGCCAGCAGCCAAGGCCTGCGGGGAAAGAGGGCCGAGCAGTACTTC
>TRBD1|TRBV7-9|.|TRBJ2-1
CASSTDRGSYNEQFF
TGTGCCAGCAGCACGGACAGGGGCTCCTACAATGAGCAGTTCTTC
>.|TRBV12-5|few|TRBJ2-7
CASGGSYEQYF
TGTGCTAGTGGCGGGAGCTACGAGCAGTACTTC
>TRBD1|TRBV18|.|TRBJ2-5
CASSPQGAETQYF
TGTGCCAGCTCACCACAGGGGGCGGAGACCCAGTACTTC
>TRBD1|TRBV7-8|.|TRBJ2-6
CASSLVRTGRTGANVLTF
TGTGCCAGCAGCTTAGTTCGGACAGGGAGAACTGGGGCCAACGTCCTGACTTTC
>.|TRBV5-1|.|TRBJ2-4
CASSSPGVKNIQYF
TGCGCCAGCAGCTCCCCGGGAGTCAAAAACATTCAGTACTTC